Described below is a single T cell receptor beta chain sequence and its context. This sample is part of a study of blood T cell repertoires in COVID-19. Study-level background: PBMCs, B-cell-depleted T cells, or T cells provided the cDNA or gDNA that made up the material.

Per the study methods: For nucleated cells, counts were estimated from reference gene primer amplification. Sequencing was performed with immunoSEQ multiplex PCR; in TCRdb, only in-frame clones are kept and a portion is missing. The V and J calls and clone size are taken from that table; D and trimming were inferred from the DNA. This sample carries roughly 52,000 clones, roughly four fifths of them seen once, and the ten largest clones take 11%. Germline lookup yields CDR1 SEHNR and CDR2 FQNEAQ (reference sequence). Deletions cut 5 bases from V and 1 base from J, with 15 bases between. This CDR3 has 16 amino acids.

The rearrangement uses TRBV7-9 and TRBJ1-3; no clear D. This receptor was taken from an older man with COVID-19, enrolled during active disease. Material: peripheral blood. The CDR3 here is CASSPDLAGSGNTIYF. As DNA, the CDR3 is TGTGCCAGCAGCCCCGACCTTGCCGGGTCTGGAAACACCATATATTTT.